A single T cell receptor (beta chain) is shown here with its context. Antigen specificity is unknown. In blood CD8+ and CD4+ T cells, TCR beta underwent sequencing. This sample was included in a study of CD8 T cells in Susac syndrome. Random-hexamer reverse transcription was applied to about 0.45 to 1 ug RNA. TCRdb passed the immunoSEQ multiplex PCR reads through MiXCR, listing each CDR3 protein once. Of about 100,000 distinct CDR3 sequences in the sample, roughly 96% were seen once. The length of the CDR3 is 13 residues. Germline V CDR1 and CDR2: ENHRY, SYGVKD. The V end lost 3 bases, the J end lost 8 bases, and 8 bases lay between the germline ends. Notes on the study in general: In total CD8+ repertoires, over 15 Susac-specific public clones were detected, and CD8+ TEMRA repertoires contained several.

The specimen sequenced was CD8+ T cells from PBMCs. This receptor was identified in a human donor with Susac syndrome. The rearrangement uses TRBV10-3 and TRBJ1-6; perhaps TRBD1 as D (5 bases). CDR3 amino acids: CAISEKGDSPLHF. DNA for the CDR3: TGTGCCATCAGTGAAAAAGGGGATTCACCCCTCCACTTT.